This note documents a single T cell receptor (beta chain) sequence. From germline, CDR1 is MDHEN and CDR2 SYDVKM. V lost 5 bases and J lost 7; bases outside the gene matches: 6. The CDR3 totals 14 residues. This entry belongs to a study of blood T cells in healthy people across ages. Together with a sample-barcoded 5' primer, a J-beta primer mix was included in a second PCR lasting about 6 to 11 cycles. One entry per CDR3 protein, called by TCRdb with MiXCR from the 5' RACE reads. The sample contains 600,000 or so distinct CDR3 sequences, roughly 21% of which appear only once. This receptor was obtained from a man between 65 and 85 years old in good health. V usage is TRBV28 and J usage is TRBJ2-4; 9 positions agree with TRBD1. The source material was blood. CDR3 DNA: TGTGCCAGCAGTAGACAGGGGGTAAGGAACATTCAGTACTTC. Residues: CASSRQGVRNIQYF.